This passage covers 3 T cell receptor beta chains from one sample sequenced in a study of blood T cell repertoires in COVID-19. The method was immunoSEQ multiplex PCR; TCRdb's version includes in-frame clones alone and lacks a portion of them. Here the sample spans 410,000 or so clones, around 86% being singletons. Sequencing was performed on peripheral blood. The source of these receptors is a woman aged 25 to 39 with active or convalescent COVID-19.

This clone occurred once. The genes are TRBV5-5 and TRBJ1-1; 9 bases match TRBD1. CDR1 is SGHKS and CDR2 is YYEKEE in the germline V gene (reference sequence). The CDR3 has 13 amino acids. The trim removed 3 bases at V and 11 bases at J, leaving 8 bases unmatched. The CDR3 protein is CASSYGTGNLAFF. The CDR3 region has the DNA TGTGCCAGCAGCTACGGGACAGGGAATTTGGCTTTCTTT. Full variable domain (missing parts from reference TRBV5-5 and TRBJ1-1): DAGVTQSPTHLIKTRGQQVTLRCSPISGHKSVSWYQQVLGQGPQFIFQYYEKEERGRGNFPDRFSARQFPNYSSELNVNALLLGDSALYLCASSYGTGNLAFFGQGTRLTVV.

The chain joins TRBV3-1 (or the pseudogene TRBV3-2) to TRBJ1-2, with D perhaps TRBD1 (6 bases). The CDR3 extends over 13 amino acids. V gave up 4 bases and J gave up 6 bases, with 12 bases separating them. The germline V gene encodes CDR1 LGHDT and CDR2 YNNKEL (reference sequence). The CDR3 loop reads CASSLDRRNGYTF. The CDR3 DNA reads TGTGCCAGCAGCCTTGACAGGAGGAATGGCTACACCTTC.

The V gene is TRBV5-1, the J gene TRBJ2-1; weak D call: TRBD1 (7 bases). The CDR3 totals 15 residues. With 0 bases removed from V and 6 bases from J, the gap between germline ends came to 13 bases. Germline V gene sequence: CDR1 SGHRS, CDR2 YFSETQ. CDR3 bases: TGCGCCAGCAGCTTGGGGCAGGGGGACTTCAATGAGCAGTTCTTC. This translates into CASSLGQGDFNEQFF. The full variable domain, in which reference TRBV5-1 and TRBJ2-1 provide the parts outside the CDR3, is KAGVTQTPRYLIKTRGQQVTLSCSPISGHRSVSWYQQTPGQGLQFLFEYFSETQRNKGNFPGRFSGRQFSNSRSEMNVSTLELGDSALYLCASSLGQGDFNEQFFGPGTRLTVL.